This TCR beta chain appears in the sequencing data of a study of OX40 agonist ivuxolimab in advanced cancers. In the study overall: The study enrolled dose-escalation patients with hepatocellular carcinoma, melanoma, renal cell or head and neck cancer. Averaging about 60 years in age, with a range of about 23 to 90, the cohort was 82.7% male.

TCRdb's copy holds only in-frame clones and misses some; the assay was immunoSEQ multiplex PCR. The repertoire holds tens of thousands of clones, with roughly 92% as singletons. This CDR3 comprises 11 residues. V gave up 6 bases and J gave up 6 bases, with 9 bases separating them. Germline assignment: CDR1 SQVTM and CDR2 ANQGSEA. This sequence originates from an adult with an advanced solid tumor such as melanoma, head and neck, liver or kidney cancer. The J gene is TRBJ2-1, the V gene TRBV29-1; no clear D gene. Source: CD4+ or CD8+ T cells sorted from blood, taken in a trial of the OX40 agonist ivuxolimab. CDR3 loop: CSVYTGNEQFF. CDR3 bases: TGCAGCGTATATACCGGCAATGAGCAGTTCTTC.